This T cell receptor (beta chain) was sequenced for a study of cytotoxic CD8 clonotypes in ibrutinib-treated CLL. Study overall: The cohort had over nine relapsed/refractory and 15 treatment-naive patients, around 18 IGHV unmutated. Patients attained some 24 partial and 2 complete responses; at median roughly 73 months, about 14 remained remitted while 12 progressed. Study-wide results and limits: Baseline levels of clonality went above those of age-matched healthy donors and moved with circulating CD8+ T-cell counts.

Sequencing was performed with immunoSEQ multiplex PCR; in TCRdb, only in-frame clones are kept and a portion is missing. The sample has about 200,000 clones; roughly 79% are singletons. Comment on this clone: The antigen is unknown.

Trimming shortened V by 5 bases and J by 0 bases, and 7 bases separated the two germline ends. From germline, CDR1 is LNHDA and CDR2 SQIVND (reference sequence). The CDR3 length is 13 residues. The clonotype was recovered from a human donor with chronic lymphocytic leukemia. V is TRBV19 and J is TRBJ1-1; D call uncertain. The sequenced sample was PBMCs, obtained after 12 months of ibrutinib treatment. The CDR3 DNA reads TGTGCCAGTAGTCCTGACATGAACACTGAAGCTTTCTTT. The encoded protein is CASSPDMNTEAFF.